The 31 T cell receptor beta chains reported below all come from one sample, sequenced in a study of cytomegalovirus exposure and HLA in healthy donors. The PCR employed 60 Vbeta primers together with 13 Jbeta primers. Clones were read by immunoSEQ multiplex PCR, and TCRdb kept only the in-frame ones, dropping some. The table includes 120,000 to 150,000 clones, 80% detected once. Sequencing was performed on PBMCs. These receptors came from a man between 35 and 55 years old in good health and CMV-seropositive.

The chain is built from TRBV4-1 and TRBJ1-1; D not certain. The CDR3 is made up of 15 amino acids. The V gene's germline CDR1 is MGHRA and CDR2 YSYEKL. V was cut by 1 base and J by 1 base, with 10 bases left in between. As DNA, the CDR3 is TGCGCCAGCAGCCAAGGGAGTATTCCGAACACTGAAGCTTTCTTT. Protein: CASSQGSIPNTEAFF.

V gene TRBV27 combines with J gene TRBJ2-1, with D tentatively TRBD2 (6 bases). CDR3 size: 13 residues. V lost 6 bases and J 7 bases, leaving 13 bases between the germline ends. Germline CDR1 MNHEY, CDR2 SMNVEV (reference sequence). CDR3 sequence reads: CASRPSVNNEQFF. The CDR3 DNA reads TGTGCCAGCAGGCCTAGCGTTAATAATGAGCAGTTCTTC.

This rearrangement joins TRBV7-8 to TRBJ2-7, with 7 bases identical to TRBD1. The V gene's germline CDR1 is SGHVS and CDR2 FQNEAQ. Trimming removed 1 base from V and 7 bases from J; junction bases left unmatched: 4. The CDR3 spans 13 residues. The CDR3 here is CASSLGDRREQYF. The CDR3 nucleotides are TGTGCCAGCAGCTTAGGGGACAGACGGGAGCAGTACTTC.

The chain couples TRBV30 to TRBJ1-1; no reliable D call. From germline, CDR1 is GTSNPN and CDR2 SVGIG (reference sequence). The CDR3 runs 16 residues. V was clipped by 2 bases and J by 1 base, with 17 bases between them. The CDR3 sequence: CAWSHEGIRKNTEAFF. For the CDR3, the DNA is TGTGCCTGGAGTCATGAGGGTATAAGGAAGAACACTGAAGCTTTCTTT.

The J gene is TRBJ1-4, the V gene TRBV28, with TRBD1 matching over 9 bases. V shed 6 bases and J 6 bases; nucleotides not matched to a gene: 8. CDR1 is MDHEN, CDR2 SYDVKM, per germline. The CDR3 runs 15 residues. Here the CDR3 DNA reads TGTGCCAGCAGAATACAGGGGGCGCAGGATGAAAAACTGTTTTTT. Its protein is CASRIQGAQDEKLFF.

The chain combines TRBV25-1 with TRBJ2-5; 10 bases match TRBD2. The DNA end lines up better with TRBJ2-7; the J call may be wrong. The germline CDR1 and CDR2 sequences are MGHDK and SYGVNS. CDR3 length: 15 amino acids. This CDR3 reads CASSDSGRLPYEQYF. For the CDR3, the DNA is TGTGCCAGCAGTGATAGCGGGAGGTTGCCCTACGAGCAGTACTTC.

This rearrangement joins TRBV6-5 to TRBJ1-1, with 7 nucleotides matching TRBD1. In germline, CDR1 is MNHEY, CDR2 SVGAGI. V shed 5 bases and J 0 bases; nucleotides not matched to a gene: 6. The CDR3 runs to 15 residues. This CDR3 is CASSLQGSVNTEAFF. The CDR3, as DNA: TGTGCCAGCAGTCTACAGGGGTCAGTGAACACTGAAGCTTTCTTT.

This chain links TRBV4-3 with TRBJ1-5; possibly TRBD1 for D (5 bases). Germline-derived CDR1 and CDR2 are LGHNA and YSLEER. V lost 4 bases and J lost 7, with 11 bases in between. The CDR3 is made up of 13 amino acids. CDR3 loop: CASSRLGGQPQHF. Here the CDR3 DNA reads TGCGCCAGCAGCCGCCTGGGGGGGCAGCCCCAGCATTTT.

This rearrangement joins TRBV5-4 to TRBJ2-3, with 7 bases that match TRBD2. The ends lost 4 bases at V and 5 bases at J; junction bases unmatched: 16. The CDR3 spans 17 residues. CDR1 and CDR2 from the germline V gene are SGHNT and YYREEE (reference sequence). CDR3 sequence: CASSRRLRGGPIDTQYF. As DNA, the CDR3 is TGTGCCAGCAGCAGGCGTTTGAGGGGAGGGCCGATAGATACGCAGTATTTT.

The CDR3 here is CASTWGQGAGDTQYF. The CDR3 bases are TGTGCCAGTACCTGGGGACAGGGGGCAGGAGATACGCAGTATTTT. This chain joins TRBV19 and TRBJ2-3; TRBD1 agrees at 12 bases. V lost 7 bases and J lost 5; bases outside the gene matches: 7. Germline lookup yields CDR1 LNHDA and CDR2 SQIVND (reference sequence). The CDR3 length is 15 residues. The full variable domain, in which reference TRBV19 and TRBJ2-3 provide the parts outside the CDR3, is DGGITQSPKYLFRKEGQNVTLSCEQNLNHDAMYWYRQDPGQGLRLIYYSQIVNDFQKGDIAEGYSVSREKKESFPLTVTSAQKNPTAFYLCASTWGQGAGDTQYFGPGTRLTVL.

The chain employs TRBV6-5 and TRBJ1-1; a possible D gene is TRBD1 (6 bases). The V gene's germline CDR1 is MNHEY and CDR2 SVGAGI. Between the trimmed V and J ends, which lost 2 bases and 4 bases, there was a span of 14 bases. The CDR3 is 15 amino acids. The CDR3 coding sequence is TGTGCCAGCAGTTACGTCAGTGGGGGCAGCACTGAAGCTTTCTTT. This encodes CASSYVSGGSTEAFF.

The J gene is TRBJ1-1, the V gene TRBV7-9; TRBD1 agrees at 8 bases. Germline V lookup: CDR1 SEHNR, CDR2 FQNEAQ (reference sequence). This CDR3 has 14 amino acids. J was trimmed by 10 bases and V by 3 bases; bases with no gene match: 10. DNA of the CDR3: TGTGCCAGCAGCTTGGACCTCACCGGGACAGGAGCTTTCTTT. Its protein is CASSLDLTGTGAFF.

This clone was counted a single time. The conserved phenylalanine or tryptophan is not found at the CDR3 terminus, so this likely reflects a read error. V and J are TRBV29-1 and TRBJ1-2; no clear D. Trimming removed 3 bases at V and 6 bases at J, with 11 bases between. The CDR3 is made up of 12 amino acids. Germline assignment: CDR1 SQVTM and CDR2 ANQGSEA. DNA for the CDR3: TGCAGCGTTGATTTTCCGCAGGATGGCTACACCGTC. It translates to CSVDFPQDGYTV.

The chain links TRBV11-2 to TRBJ2-7, with D possibly TRBD1 on 6 matching bases. Germline V lookup: CDR1 SGHAT, CDR2 FQNNGV. This CDR3 spans 13 amino acids. The V end lost 6 bases, the J end lost 1 base, and 10 bases lay between the germline ends. CDR3 bases: TGTGCCAGCAGTTACGACAGGTCCTACGAGCAGTACTTC. This translates into CASSYDRSYEQYF.

The chain combines TRBV15 with TRBJ1-1; D remains unclear. V was cut by 0 bases and J by 1 base, with 9 bases left in between. The CDR3 loop spans 15 amino acids. CDR1 and CDR2 from the germline V gene are LNHNV and YYDKDF (reference sequence). CDR3: CATSRDLAGNTEAFF. The CDR3 region has the DNA TGTGCCACCAGCAGAGATCTGGCAGGGAACACTGAAGCTTTCTTT.

The CDR3 spells CASSMNPGVAYNEQFF. The CDR3 region has the DNA TGTGCCAGTAGTATGAACCCAGGGGTCGCCTACAATGAGCAGTTCTTC. The chain uses TRBV19 and TRBJ2-1; TRBD1 might be the D (6 bases). The CDR3 is 16 residues long. The V gene lost 3 bases and the J gene lost 2 bases, with 14 bases spanning the gap. The germline V gene encodes CDR1 LNHDA and CDR2 SQIVND (reference sequence). The full variable domain, in which reference TRBV19 and TRBJ2-1 provide the parts outside the CDR3, is DGGITQSPKYLFRKEGQNVTLSCEQNLNHDAMYWYRQDPGQGLRLIYYSQIVNDFQKGDIAEGYSVSREKKESFPLTVTSAQKNPTAFYLCASSMNPGVAYNEQFFGPGTRLTVL.

This clone was observed once. J is TRBJ1-5 and V is TRBV6-5; D is possibly TRBD1 (6 bases). Germline V gene sequence: CDR1 MNHEY, CDR2 SVGAGI. Trimming stripped 8 bases from V and 0 bases from J, with 14 bases between. CDR3 size: 15 residues. The CDR3 bases are TGTGCCAGCGGGCTCGACAGGTATAGCAATCAGCCCCAGCATTTT. This gives the protein CASGLDRYSNQPQHF.

The V gene is TRBV27, the J gene TRBJ2-7; D is perhaps TRBD2 (5 bases). This CDR3 has 14 residues. Trimming shortened V by 3 bases and J by 2 bases, and 11 bases separated the two germline ends. CDR1 MNHEY and CDR2 SMNVEV come from the germline V gene (reference sequence). The CDR3 sequence: CASSFDGSAYEQYF. CDR3 sequence (DNA): TGTGCCAGCAGTTTCGATGGTAGCGCCTACGAGCAGTACTTC.

The table lists this clone with a count of one. CDR3 bases: TGTGCCAGCAGCTCCGGCGGGGTCCCCTACGAGCAGTACTTC. It codes for CASSSGGVPYEQYF. The chain carries TRBV7-2 and TRBJ2-7, with a tentative D call TRBD2 (6 bases). V was trimmed by 4 bases and J by 2 bases, leaving 12 bases between them. Looked up from germline, CDR1 is SGHTA and CDR2 is FQGNSA. This CDR3 comprises 14 residues.

V gene TRBV6-5 combines with J gene TRBJ2-3, with D possibly TRBD1 on 6 matching bases. The CDR3 has 16 residues. CDR1 is MNHEY and CDR2 is SVGAGI in the germline V gene. Trimming cost V 0 bases and J 4 bases, with 14 bases left between them. The chain's CDR3 is CASSYSFSGESDTQYF. The CDR3 DNA reads TGTGCCAGCAGTTACTCTTTTTCAGGGGAATCAGATACGCAGTATTTT.

J is TRBJ2-7 and V is TRBV4-2; TRBD1 aligns across 8 bases. Per germline, CDR1 LGHNA and CDR2 YNFKEQ. V was pared by 2 bases and J by 3 bases, with 6 bases of the junction left unmatched. This CDR3 contains 15 residues. The CDR3 loop is CASSQHLGQGYEQYF. In DNA form, the CDR3 reads TGTGCCAGCAGCCAACATCTAGGACAGGGCTACGAGCAGTACTTC.

CDR3: CASSLRGFNEKLFF. The CDR3 nucleotides read TGTGCCAGCAGCTTGCGCGGGTTCAATGAAAAACTGTTTTTT. This chain joins TRBV5-6 and TRBJ1-4; D gene unclear. CDR3 length equals 14 residues. V was cut by 1 base and J by 5 bases, with 9 bases left in between. The germline CDR1 and CDR2 sequences are SGHDT and YYEEEE.

V is TRBV7-2 and J is TRBJ2-3; 10 nucleotides line up with TRBD2. Germline V gene sequence: CDR1 SGHTA, CDR2 FQGNSA. The CDR3 totals 17 residues. Trimming at V came to 5 bases and at J to 2 bases, leaving 10 bases not matched to a gene. CDR3 amino acids: CASSPDRSGGDTDTQYF. CDR3 bases: TGTGCCAGCAGCCCGGATCGGAGCGGGGGGGACACAGATACGCAGTATTTT.

This clone appeared a single time. The chain is built from TRBV7-2 and TRBJ1-2; 7 nucleotides agree with TRBD1. CDR1 and CDR2 (germline): SGHTA, FQGNSA. Trimming cost V 5 bases and J 6 bases; bases outside gene matches: 9. The CDR3 covers 14 residues. The CDR3 is CASSGMTGRNGYTF. The CDR3 DNA is TGTGCCAGCAGCGGGATGACAGGGCGGAATGGCTACACCTTC.

The chain links TRBV4-2 to TRBJ2-7; a weak D match, TRBD2 (5 bases). The CDR3 is made up of 14 amino acids. V lost 0 bases and J 3 bases, leaving 9 bases between the germline ends. Germline values: CDR1 LGHNA, CDR2 YNFKEQ. This CDR3 reads CASSQDSGSYEQYF. CDR3 in DNA: TGTGCCAGCAGCCAAGATTCGGGGAGCTACGAGCAGTACTTC.

This chain uses TRBV5-5 with TRBJ1-5; D gene ambiguous. The V end lost 4 bases, the J end lost 2 bases, and 7 bases lay between the germline ends. Looked up from germline, CDR1 is SGHKS and CDR2 is YYEKEE (reference sequence). The CDR3 has 13 residues. Written as DNA, the CDR3 is TGTGCCAGCAGCCCGCCGGGCAATCAGCCCCAGCATTTT. Its translation is CASSPPGNQPQHF. Looking up the rest from reference TRBV5-5 and TRBJ1-5 gives the full variable domain: DAGVTQSPTHLIKTRGQQVTLRCSPISGHKSVSWYQQVLGQGPQFIFQYYEKEERGRGNFPDRFSARQFPNYSSELNVNALLLGDSALYLCASSPPGNQPQHFGDGTRLSIL.

V and J are TRBV27 and TRBJ2-1; TRBD2 aligns across 7 bases. The germline V gene encodes CDR1 MNHEY and CDR2 SMNVEV (reference sequence). CDR3 length equals 14 residues. With V trimmed by 4 bases and J by 5 bases, 5 bases remained unmatched. In nucleotides, the CDR3 is TGTGCCAGCAGTTCCGGGACTATAAACAATGAGCAGTTCTTC. It codes for CASSSGTINNEQFF.

The chain joins TRBV7-9 to TRBJ1-5; 8 positions match TRBD1. CDR3 size: 14 residues. Per the germline V gene, CDR1 is SEHNR and CDR2 is FQNEAQ (reference sequence). V shed 5 bases and J 5 bases; nucleotides not matched to a gene: 5. CDR3 sequence: CASSDTGGDQPQHF. The CDR3 DNA is TGTGCCAGCAGCGATACAGGGGGGGATCAGCCCCAGCATTTT.

The rearrangement links TRBV15 to TRBJ1-4; TRBD1 aligns across 10 bases. CDR3 length equals 15 residues. Germline V gene sequence: CDR1 LNHNV, CDR2 YYDKDF (reference sequence). V was pared by 6 bases and J by 10 bases, with 11 bases of the junction left unmatched. The CDR3 reads CATSRGGTGVRKLFF. DNA of the CDR3: TGTGCCACCAGTCGTGGCGGGACAGGGGTACGAAAACTGTTTTTT.

The DNA for the CDR3 is TGTGCCAGCAGGGGGAGGGGGGTAACCTACGAGCAGTACTTC. Its protein product is CASRGRGVTYEQYF. The rearrangement uses TRBV28 and TRBJ2-7; possibly TRBD2 for D (7 bases). This CDR3 region has 14 residues. Trimming shortened V by 6 bases and J by 2 bases, and 14 bases separated the two germline ends. CDR1 is MDHEN and CDR2 is SYDVKM in the germline V gene.

This chain connects TRBV19 to TRBJ2-7, with 15 bases lining up with TRBD2. The CDR3 has 18 residues. V was clipped by 5 bases and J by 5 bases; unmatched bases: 13. Germline V CDR1 and CDR2: LNHDA, SQIVND (reference sequence). The CDR3 spells CASSVFHGTSGRSNEQYF. CDR3 nucleotide sequence: TGTGCCAGTAGTGTATTTCACGGGACTAGCGGGAGGAGTAACGAGCAGTACTTC.